These 8 T cell receptor beta chains were all obtained from the same sample, sequenced in a study of T cell responses to AZD1222 COVID-19 vaccine. Repertoires were generated with immunoSEQ multiplex PCR, while TCRdb's copy carries only in-frame clones and drops some. The sample has roughly 170,000 clones, around 90% seen once; the top ten hold 0.4% to 0.5%. Sequencing was performed on peripheral blood, taken on day 0 of AZD1222 vaccination. The receptors stem from an adult in good health.

The V call is TRBV5-1, the J call TRBJ2-1; the match to TRBD2 covers 10 bases. The CDR3 spans 16 residues. CDR1 is SGHRS and CDR2 is YFSETQ in the germline V gene. V dropped 0 bases and J dropped 1; count of bases not matched to a gene: 1. CDR3 coding DNA: TGCGCCAGCAGCTTGGCTAGCGGGGGTTCCTACAATGAGCAGTTCTTC. It is translated as CASSLASGGSYNEQFF. The full variable domain, completed using reference TRBV5-1 and TRBJ2-1, is KAGVTQTPRYLIKTRGQQVTLSCSPISGHRSVSWYQQTPGQGLQFLFEYFSETQRNKGNFPGRFSGRQFSNSRSEMNVSTLELGDSALYLCASSLASGGSYNEQFFGPGTRLTVL.

The rearrangement uses TRBV6-1 and TRBJ2-3; TRBD2 might be the D (5 bases). Trimming took 2 bases from V and 4 from J, leaving 7 bases between them. Per the germline V gene, CDR1 is MNHNS and CDR2 is SASEGT. The CDR3 contains 13 residues. CDR3 amino acids: CASSEPGSDTQYF. In DNA form, the CDR3 reads TGTGCCAGCAGTGAACCGGGGTCAGATACGCAGTATTTT.

The chain uses TRBV12-5 and TRBJ1-2, with D unresolved. The CDR3 has 13 amino acids. The germline V and J ends were trimmed by 7 bases and 4 bases, with 13 bases remaining between them. Germline loops: CDR1 LGHNT, CDR2 FRNRAP. The CDR3 bases are TGTGCTAGTGCCCGAACCGAGGGCTATGGCTACACCTTC. It specifies CASARTEGYGYTF.

The chain carries TRBV19 and TRBJ1-5, with 10 bases matching TRBD1. V shed 3 bases and J 2 bases; nucleotides not matched to a gene: 7. The CDR3 totals 17 residues. CDR1 is LNHDA and CDR2 is SQIVND in the germline V gene (reference sequence). The CDR3 DNA reads TGTGCCAGTAGTATGAGACAGGGGGCGACTGGCAATCAGCCCCAGCATTTT. It yields the protein CASSMRQGATGNQPQHF.

The rearrangement links TRBV6-2 or TRBV6-3 to TRBJ1-1; D uncertain. The CDR3 runs to 12 residues. The V and J ends lost 6 bases and 6 bases respectively, with 11 bases between them. CDR1 and CDR2 from the germline V gene are MNHEY and SVGEGT. CDR3 sequence: CASSTVPPEAFF. DNA of the CDR3: TGTGCCAGCAGCACAGTACCCCCTGAAGCTTTCTTT.

The chain couples TRBV2 to TRBJ2-7; 12 nucleotides match TRBD2. CDR3 size: 19 residues. V trimming: 2 bases; J trimming: 3 bases; junction bases outside the gene matches: 14. Germline CDR1 is SNHLY and CDR2 is FYNNEI. For the CDR3, the DNA is TGTGCCAGCAGTGAACCCGGACTAGCGGGGCCTCGGGTTCTCTACGAGCAGTACTTC. It specifies CASSEPGLAGPRVLYEQYF.

This clone was picked up a small number of times. The chain links TRBV5-6 to TRBJ1-6; 10 nucleotides line up with TRBD1. This CDR3 is built from 14 residues. V shed 4 bases, J shed 9 bases, and the junction held 4 bases outside the gene matches. Germline CDR1 reads SGHDT; CDR2 reads YYEEEE. In nucleotides, the CDR3 is TGTGCCAGCAGCCAGGACAGGGGGATTTCACCCCTCCACTTT. It encodes CASSQDRGISPLHF.

The V gene is TRBV28, the J gene TRBJ1-3; D is undetermined. This CDR3 has 13 residues. Trimming pared 8 bases from V and 0 bases from J, leaving 8 bases between. From germline, CDR1 is MDHEN and CDR2 SYDVKM. The CDR3 sequence: CASQRGSGNTIYF. DNA for the CDR3: TGTGCCAGCCAGCGCGGCTCTGGAAACACCATATATTTT.